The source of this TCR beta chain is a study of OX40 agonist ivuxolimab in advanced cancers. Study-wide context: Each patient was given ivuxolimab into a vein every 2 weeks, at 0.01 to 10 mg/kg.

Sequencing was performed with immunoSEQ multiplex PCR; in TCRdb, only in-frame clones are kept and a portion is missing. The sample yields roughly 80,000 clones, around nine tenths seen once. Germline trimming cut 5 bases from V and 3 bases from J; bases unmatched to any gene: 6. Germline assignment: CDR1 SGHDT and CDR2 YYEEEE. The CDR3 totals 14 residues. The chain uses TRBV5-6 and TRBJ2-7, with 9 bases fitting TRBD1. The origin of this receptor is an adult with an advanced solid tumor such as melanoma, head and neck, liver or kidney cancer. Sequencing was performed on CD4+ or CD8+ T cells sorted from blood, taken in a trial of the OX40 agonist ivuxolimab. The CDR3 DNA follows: TGTGCCAGCAGGGGAGAGGGACAGGGCTACGAGCAGTACTTC. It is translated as CASRGEGQGYEQYF. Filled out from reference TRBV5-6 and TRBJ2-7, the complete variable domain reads DAGVTQSPTHLIKTRGQQVTLRCSPKSGHDTVSWYQQALGQGPQFIFQYYEEEERQRGNFPDRFSGHQFPNYSSELNVNALLLGDSALYLCASRGEGQGYEQYFGPGTRLTVT.